The sequence of this TCR beta chain was determined in a study of cytomegalovirus exposure and HLA in healthy donors. Assay: immunoSEQ multiplex PCR; the TCRdb copy retains only in-frame clones and omits some. Here the sample spans around 130,000 clones, roughly 89% being singletons. A word on this clone: Its target is unknown.

Study-level results: Researchers catalogued about 150 TCR beta chains as cytomegalovirus-associated. In the 95 to 150 validation repertoires, a later analysis found that first-cohort TCR clusters tended to co-occur.

Unmatched junction bases numbered 4, after V lost 5 bases and J lost 0 bases. The CDR3 contains 15 residues. Germline CDR1 and CDR2: SGHAT and FQNNGV. The TCR originated in a man between 25 and 39 years old in good health and CMV-seronegative. The specimen sequenced was PBMCs. This sequence joins TRBV11-2 and TRBJ2-7; 10 bases align to TRBD2. The CDR3 spells CASSVTSGDSYEQYF. CDR3 sequence (DNA): TGTGCCAGCAGCGTTACTAGCGGGGACTCCTACGAGCAGTACTTC.